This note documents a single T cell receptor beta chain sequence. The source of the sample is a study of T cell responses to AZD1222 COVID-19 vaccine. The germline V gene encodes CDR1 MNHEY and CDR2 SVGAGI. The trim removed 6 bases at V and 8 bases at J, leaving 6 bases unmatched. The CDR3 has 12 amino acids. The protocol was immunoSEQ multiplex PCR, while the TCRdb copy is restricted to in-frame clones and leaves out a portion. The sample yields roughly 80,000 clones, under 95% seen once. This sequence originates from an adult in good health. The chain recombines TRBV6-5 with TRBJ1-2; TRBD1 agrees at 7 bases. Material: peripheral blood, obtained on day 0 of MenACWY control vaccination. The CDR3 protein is CASSRGTGGYTF. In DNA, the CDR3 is TGTGCCAGCAGCAGGGGGACGGGCGGCTACACCTTC.